The 27 T cell receptor beta chains listed next were all sequenced from one sample in a study of blood T cell repertoires in COVID-19. The method was immunoSEQ multiplex PCR; TCRdb's version includes in-frame clones alone and lacks a portion of them. The data show 95,000 to 150,000 clones, about 88% seen once. The sample was peripheral blood. These receptors all stem from a woman of 80 years or more with acute or convalescent COVID-19.

The chain is built from TRBV7-4 and TRBJ1-5; D is unclear. The CDR3 is 16 residues long. CDR1 SGHVT and CDR2 SQSDAQ come from the germline V gene. V was cut by 1 base and J by 0 bases, with 10 bases left in between. CDR3 sequence reads: CASSLVPDYSNQPQHF. CDR3 sequence (DNA): TGTGCCAGCAGCTTAGTCCCTGACTATAGCAATCAGCCCCAGCATTTT.

This chain connects TRBV5-7 to TRBJ1-1; TRBD1 agrees at 7 bases. TRBV5-7 qualifies as an ORF whose function is uncertain. The CDR3 contains 12 residues. Trimming cost V 7 bases and J 7 bases; bases outside gene matches: 7. The CDR3 region is CASLDRELEAFF. The CDR3 DNA reads as TGTGCCAGCTTAGACAGGGAGCTTGAAGCTTTCTTT.

J is TRBJ1-2 and V is TRBV6-5; D remains unclear. CDR1 and CDR2 (germline): MNHEY, SVGAGI. The CDR3 covers 15 residues. The V and J ends lost 8 bases and 2 bases respectively, with 18 bases between them. In DNA form, the CDR3 reads TGTGCCAGCGGGCCCAGAGGGCGTCCCAACTATGGCTACACCTTC. This codes for CASGPRGRPNYGYTF.

The rearrangement joins TRBV5-4 to TRBJ2-2; D unresolved. The CDR3 runs to 12 residues. Germline CDR1 and CDR2: SGHNT and YYREEE (reference sequence). V was trimmed by 4 bases and J by 6 bases, leaving 7 bases between them. For the CDR3, the DNA is TGTGCCAGCAGCCTTGTCGCCGGGGAGCTGTTTTTT. Its translation is CASSLVAGELFF. Full variable domain (missing parts from reference TRBV5-4 and TRBJ2-2): ETGVTQSPTHLIKTRGQQVTLRCSSQSGHNTVSWYQQALGQGPQFIFQYYREEENGRGNFPPRFSGLQFPNYSSELNVNALELDDSALYLCASSLVAGELFFGEGSRLTVL.

This rearrangement joins TRBV15 to TRBJ1-4; no clear D. CDR3 size: 13 residues. V lost 4 bases and J lost 8, with 11 bases in between. In germline, CDR1 is LNHNV, CDR2 YYDKDF (reference sequence). CDR3 sequence reads: CATSMPGREKLFF. CDR3 in DNA: TGTGCCACCAGCATGCCAGGTCGGGAAAAACTGTTTTTT.

In regard to this clone: The sample holds other DNA sequences that translate to the same CDR3. The chain employs TRBV11-2 and TRBJ2-3; 14 positions agree with TRBD2. This CDR3 comprises 15 residues. Germline V lookup: CDR1 SGHAT, CDR2 FQNNGV. V was clipped by 5 bases and J by 6 bases; unmatched bases: 4. DNA for the CDR3: TGTGCCAGCAGCCTAAGACTAGCGGGAGGGGATACGCAGTATTTT. This encodes CASSLRLAGGDTQYF. Full variable domain (rest looked up from reference TRBV11-2 and TRBJ2-3): EAGVAQSPRYKIIEKRQSVAFWCNPISGHATLYWYQQILGQGPKLLIQFQNNGVVDDSQLPKDRFSAERLKGVDSTLKIQPAKLEDSAVYLCASSLRLAGGDTQYFGPGTRLTVL.

The chain is built from TRBV7-9 and TRBJ2-1, with 11 bases identical to TRBD1. The CDR3 runs to 16 residues. V lost 2 bases and J lost 7; bases outside the gene matches: 7. CDR1 is SEHNR, CDR2 FQNEAQ, per germline (reference sequence). The DNA for the CDR3 is TGTGCCAGCAGCTTATTAGGGACAGGGGGTTGGAATGAGCAGTTCTTC. This sequence encodes CASSLLGTGGWNEQFF.

This clone was counted a few times. The chain links TRBV6-2 or TRBV6-3 to TRBJ2-1; D possibly corresponds to TRBD2 (6 bases). V lost 5 bases, J lost 0 bases, and 8 bases lay in between. This CDR3 has 14 amino acids. Germline V lookup: CDR1 MNHEY, CDR2 SVGEGT. The CDR3 DNA reads as TGTGCCAGCAGTGGGGAGGACTCCTACAATGAGCAGTTCTTC. Translation gives CASSGEDSYNEQFF.

The chain links TRBV19 to TRBJ2-1; 9 nucleotides align to TRBD1. Germline V gene lookup returns CDR1 LNHDA and CDR2 SQIVND (reference sequence). V shed 3 bases, J shed 5 bases, and the junction held 8 bases outside the gene matches. The CDR3 runs 16 residues. The chain's CDR3 is CASSISQQGANNEQFF. The CDR3 bases are TGTGCCAGTAGTATCTCCCAACAGGGGGCTAACAATGAGCAGTTCTTC. Combining the CDR3 with reference TRBV19 and TRBJ2-1 gives the whole variable domain DGGITQSPKYLFRKEGQNVTLSCEQNLNHDAMYWYRQDPGQGLRLIYYSQIVNDFQKGDIAEGYSVSREKKESFPLTVTSAQKNPTAFYLCASSISQQGANNEQFFGPGTRLTVL.

This clone appeared a few times. This chain uses TRBV19 with TRBJ1-4; no clear D gene. Trimming removed 9 bases from V and 0 bases from J, with 14 bases in between. The CDR3 spans 15 residues. Germline V lookup: CDR1 LNHDA, CDR2 SQIVND (reference sequence). The CDR3 here is CASRRSGTTNEKLFF. DNA of the CDR3: TGTGCCAGCAGACGATCCGGGACAACTAATGAAAAACTGTTTTTT.

The chain combines TRBV5-5 with TRBJ2-7, with 8 bases lining up with TRBD2. The germline V gene has CDR1 SGHKS and CDR2 YYEKEE (reference sequence). Trimming at V came to 3 bases and at J to 2 bases, leaving 4 bases not matched to a gene. The length of the CDR3 is 14 residues. DNA for the CDR3: TGTGCCAGCAGCTCGATAGCGGGACCCTACGAGCAGTACTTC. Amino acids: CASSSIAGPYEQYF.

The rearrangement joins TRBV7-9 to TRBJ2-3; 11 bases map to TRBD2. The ends lost 2 bases at V and 2 bases at J; junction bases unmatched: 3. The CDR3 covers 16 residues. The germline V gene has CDR1 SEHNR and CDR2 FQNEAQ (reference sequence). In DNA, the CDR3 is TGTGCCAGCAGCTTACTAGCGGGGGGAGACACAGATACGCAGTATTTT. Amino acid sequence: CASSLLAGGDTDTQYF.

This clone was seen a few times. The chain joins TRBV6-1 to TRBJ2-7; possible D gene TRBD1, 5 bases. The ends were cut back, 1 base at V and 3 bases at J, with 22 bases in the middle. Looked up from germline, CDR1 is MNHNS and CDR2 is SASEGT. This CDR3 is built from 18 residues. CDR3 bases: TGTGCCAGCAGTGAAGAGGTCTGGGGCAGAAGTTCTTTCTACGAGCAGTACTTC. It translates to CASSEEVWGRSSFYEQYF.

This chain joins TRBV15 and TRBJ2-7; 9 nucleotides line up with TRBD1. After removal of 2 bases from V and 3 bases from J, the junction contained 8 bases not matched to a gene. This CDR3 contains 16 residues. Germline CDR1 LNHNV, CDR2 YYDKDF (reference sequence). The CDR3 sequence: CATSRTLGQGFYEQYF. As DNA, the CDR3 is TGTGCCACCAGCAGAACGCTCGGACAGGGGTTCTACGAGCAGTACTTC.

This clone was counted a few times. The chain employs TRBV6-5 and TRBJ1-1; D is unclear. V was shortened by 4 bases and J by 0 bases, with 6 bases between the two germline ends. The CDR3 has 13 amino acids. The germline gives CDR1 MNHEY, CDR2 SVGAGI. CDR3 loop: CASSLELNTEAFF. CDR3 bases: TGTGCCAGCAGTTTGGAGTTGAACACTGAAGCTTTCTTT.

This clone was seen once. The CDR3 coding sequence is TGTGCCACCAGCAGAGTCAGGGGTAATGAAAAACTGTTTTTT. It codes for CATSRVRGNEKLFF. This chain links TRBV15 with TRBJ1-4; a possible D gene is TRBD1 (6 bases). V was pared by 1 base and J by 4 bases, with 7 bases between. The CDR3 is made up of 14 amino acids. Per germline, CDR1 LNHNV and CDR2 YYDKDF (reference sequence).

This chain joins TRBV4-1 and TRBJ1-2, with a weak D call TRBD1 (5 bases). This CDR3 comprises 15 residues. Looked up from germline, CDR1 is MGHRA and CDR2 is YSYEKL. V dropped 0 bases and J dropped 0 bases, with 8 bases sitting between them. The CDR3 DNA sequence: TGCGCCAGCAGCCAAGATTTCAGGGCTAACTATGGCTACACCTTC. This codes for CASSQDFRANYGYTF.

The CDR3 here is CASRGTGEQPQHF. Here the CDR3 DNA reads TGTGCCAGCAGGGGGACAGGGGAACAGCCCCAGCATTTT. V and J are TRBV2 and TRBJ1-5; 10 bases are shared with TRBD1. V trimming: 6 bases; J trimming: 7 bases; junction bases outside the gene matches: 3. Germline assignment: CDR1 SNHLY and CDR2 FYNNEI. This CDR3 comprises 13 residues.

J is TRBJ1-6 and V is TRBV28; D unclear. The CDR3 is made up of 16 amino acids. Trimming cost V 3 bases and J 9 bases, with 18 bases left between them. Per germline, CDR1 MDHEN and CDR2 SYDVKM. The CDR3 is CASSLGAPDESSPLHF. The CDR3, as DNA: TGTGCCAGCAGTTTGGGAGCTCCGGACGAGAGTTCACCCCTCCACTTT.

The rearrangement links TRBV2 to TRBJ2-7, with a possible D match to TRBD1 (6 bases). V was clipped by 7 bases and J by 1 base, with 17 bases between them. This CDR3 is built from 15 residues. CDR1 is SNHLY and CDR2 is FYNNEI in the germline V gene. The CDR3 loop is CASNRRQARSYEQYF. CDR3 bases: TGTGCCAGCAATAGGAGACAGGCGAGATCCTACGAGCAGTACTTC.

This chain links TRBV28 with TRBJ1-2; the D gene is possibly TRBD1 (5 bases). The germline V gene has CDR1 MDHEN and CDR2 SYDVKM. This CDR3 comprises 11 residues. The V end was cut by 5 bases, the J end by 8 bases, with 9 bases between. CDR3 in amino acids: CASSLGGGYTF. The CDR3 bases are TGTGCCAGCAGTCTCGGGGGGGGCTACACCTTC.

The CDR3 loop reads CASSFGLAGVTGELFF. The CDR3 nucleotides read TGTGCCAGCAGCTTTGGACTAGCGGGGGTCACCGGGGAGCTGTTTTTT. The J gene is TRBJ2-2, the V gene TRBV6-2 or TRBV6-3; TRBD2 matches at 13 bases. The trim removed 6 bases at V and 4 bases at J, leaving 5 bases unmatched. This CDR3 is 16 amino acids long. The V gene's germline CDR1 is MNHEY and CDR2 SVGEGT.

The CDR3 is CASSVGQVDVQYF. The CDR3 coding sequence is TGTGCCAGCAGCGTAGGGCAGGTAGACGTTCAGTACTTC. The chain combines TRBV9 with TRBJ2-4, with unresolved D. CDR3 length: 13 residues. The V and J ends lost 0 bases and 11 bases respectively, with 12 bases between them. CDR1 and CDR2 from the germline V gene are SGDLS and YYNGEE. The variable domain in full, completed from reference TRBV9 and TRBJ2-4, reads DSGVTQTPKHLITATGQRVTLRCSPRSGDLSVYWYQQSLDQGLQFLIQYYNGEERAKGNILERFSAQQFPDLHSELNLSSLELGDSALYFCASSVGQVDVQYFGAGTRLSVL.

The chain joins TRBV27 to TRBJ1-2, with TRBD1 as a possible D gene (6 bases). The CDR3 is made up of 12 amino acids. Trimming removed 6 bases at V and 8 bases at J, with 13 bases between. Looked up from germline, CDR1 is MNHEY and CDR2 is SMNVEV (reference sequence). The CDR3, as DNA: TGTGCCAGCAGAACGGGGGGCCAGGGCTACACCTTC. Encoded protein: CASRTGGQGYTF.

About this clone: Different DNA sequences within this sample yield the same CDR3. The rearrangement links TRBV4-1 to TRBJ1-5, with a tentative D call TRBD1 (6 bases). The CDR3 totals 17 residues. Germline V lookup: CDR1 MGHRA, CDR2 YSYEKL. V was shortened by 0 bases and J by 0 bases, with 12 bases between the two germline ends. The CDR3 loop reads CASSQDGDRYSNQPQHF. CDR3 nucleotide sequence: TGCGCCAGCAGCCAAGATGGCGACAGGTATAGCAATCAGCCCCAGCATTTT.

The rearrangement joins TRBV19 to TRBJ1-2; perhaps TRBD1 as D (6 bases). The CDR3 length is 13 residues. V was cut by 7 bases and J by 1 base, with 10 bases left in between. Germline V gives CDR1 LNHDA, CDR2 SQIVND (reference sequence). CDR3 amino acids: CASTGQINYGYTF. The CDR3 bases are TGTGCCAGTACAGGACAGATTAACTATGGCTACACCTTC.

The chain employs TRBV28 and TRBJ1-1; D remains ambiguous. This CDR3 spans 15 amino acids. Deletions cut 3 bases from V and 1 base from J, with 12 bases between. The germline gives CDR1 MDHEN, CDR2 SYDVKM. The CDR3 DNA reads as TGTGCCAGCAGTTTGGCGGTCATGGGGAACACTGAAGCTTTCTTT. This sequence encodes CASSLAVMGNTEAFF.